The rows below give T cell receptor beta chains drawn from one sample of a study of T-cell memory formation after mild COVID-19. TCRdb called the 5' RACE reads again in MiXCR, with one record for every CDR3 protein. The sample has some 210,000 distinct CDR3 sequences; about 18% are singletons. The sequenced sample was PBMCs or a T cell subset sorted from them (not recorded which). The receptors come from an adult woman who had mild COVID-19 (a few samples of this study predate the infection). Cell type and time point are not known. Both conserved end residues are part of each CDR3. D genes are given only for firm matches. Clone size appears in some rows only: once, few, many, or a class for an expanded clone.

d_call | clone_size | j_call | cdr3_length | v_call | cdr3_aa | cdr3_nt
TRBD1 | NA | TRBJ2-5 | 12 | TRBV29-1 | CSVETGVQTQYF | TGCAGCGTGGAAACAGGGGTCCAGACCCAGTACTTC
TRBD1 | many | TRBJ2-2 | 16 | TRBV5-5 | CASSLAGTANTGELFF | TGTGCCAGCAGCTTGGCCGGGACAGCGAACACCGGGGAGCTGTTTTTT
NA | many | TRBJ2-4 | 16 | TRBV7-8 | CASSSELGPSGGIQYF | TGTGCCAGCAGCTCCGAACTGGGCCCTTCGGGTGGCATTCAGTACTTC
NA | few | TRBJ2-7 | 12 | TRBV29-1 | CSVESGRDEQYF | TGCAGCGTTGAGTCAGGCAGGGACGAGCAGTACTTC
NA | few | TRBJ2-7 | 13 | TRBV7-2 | CASSTQRGYEQYF | TGTGCCAGCAGCACCCAACGGGGCTACGAGCAGTACTTC
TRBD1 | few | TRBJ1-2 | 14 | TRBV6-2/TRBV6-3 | CASSYTGTAYGYTF | TGTGCCAGCAGTTACACCGGGACAGCCTATGGCTACACCTTC
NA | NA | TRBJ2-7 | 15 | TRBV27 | CASRISLGHLYEQYF | TGTGCCAGCAGGATAAGCCTAGGGCACCTCTACGAGCAGTACTTC
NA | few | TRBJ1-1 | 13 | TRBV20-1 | CSAIRSGNTEAFF | TGCAGTGCTATCAGGAGTGGGAACACTGAAGCTTTCTTT
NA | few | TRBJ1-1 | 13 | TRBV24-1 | CATRNTGNTEAFF | TGTGCCACCAGAAATACAGGGAACACTGAAGCTTTCTTT
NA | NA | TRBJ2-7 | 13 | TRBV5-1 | CASSRGDAYEQYF | TGCGCCAGCAGCCGGGGCGATGCCTACGAGCAGTACTTC
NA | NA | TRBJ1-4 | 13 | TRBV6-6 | CASTKGGDEKLFF | TGTGCCAGCACCAAAGGCGGGGATGAAAAACTGTTTTTT
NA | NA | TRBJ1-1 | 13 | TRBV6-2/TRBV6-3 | CGSRSGFGGEAFF | TGTGGCAGCAGGTCGGGCTTTGGAGGTGAAGCTTTCTTT